The entry below gives a single TCR beta chain sequence along with its context. Sequencing used immunoSEQ multiplex PCR; TCRdb keeps in-frame clones, though not all of them. The table records around 170,000 clones, less than 90% of them present only once. The data derive from a study of blood T cell repertoires in COVID-19. The clonotype comes from a man between 60 and 75 years old with acute or convalescent COVID-19. The sequenced material came from peripheral blood.

Here the CDR3 DNA reads TGTGCCAGCACGCGGGGGGCTACAGATACGCAGTATTTT. This gives the protein CASTRGATDTQYF. The chain combines TRBV6-5 with TRBJ2-3; 8 bases align to TRBD2. Trimming at V came to 7 bases and at J to 3 bases, leaving 3 bases not matched to a gene. The CDR3 covers 13 residues. Germline CDR1 is MNHEY and CDR2 is SVGAGI.